This entry concerns a single TCR beta chain. J gave up 1 base and V 5 bases, and 9 bases lay outside the gene matches. The CDR3 runs to 16 residues. Germline values: CDR1 SGHVS, CDR2 FNYEAQ. The data stem from a study of cytomegalovirus exposure and HLA in healthy donors. PCR used 60 Vbeta primers and 13 Jbeta primers. This table comes from immunoSEQ multiplex PCR, and its TCRdb copy is limited to in-frame clones, with some not included. The sample holds around 150,000 clones, 75% to 85% seen once. The sample comprised PBMCs. This receptor was identified in a female donor in good health and CMV-seropositive. This chain connects TRBV7-6 to TRBJ2-3; 7 bases are a match to TRBD1. Here the CDR3 reads CASSRSPGTGTDTQYF. The CDR3 DNA reads as TGTGCCAGCAGCCGCTCCCCGGGGACAGGCACAGATACGCAGTATTTT. The entire variable domain, with the rest obtained from reference TRBV7-6 and TRBJ2-3, is as follows: GAGVSQSPRYKVTKRGQDVALRCDPISGHVSLYWYRQALGQGPEFLTYFNYEAQQDKSGLPNDRFSAERPEGSISTLTIQRTEQRDSAMYRCASSRSPGTGTDTQYFGPGTRLTVL.